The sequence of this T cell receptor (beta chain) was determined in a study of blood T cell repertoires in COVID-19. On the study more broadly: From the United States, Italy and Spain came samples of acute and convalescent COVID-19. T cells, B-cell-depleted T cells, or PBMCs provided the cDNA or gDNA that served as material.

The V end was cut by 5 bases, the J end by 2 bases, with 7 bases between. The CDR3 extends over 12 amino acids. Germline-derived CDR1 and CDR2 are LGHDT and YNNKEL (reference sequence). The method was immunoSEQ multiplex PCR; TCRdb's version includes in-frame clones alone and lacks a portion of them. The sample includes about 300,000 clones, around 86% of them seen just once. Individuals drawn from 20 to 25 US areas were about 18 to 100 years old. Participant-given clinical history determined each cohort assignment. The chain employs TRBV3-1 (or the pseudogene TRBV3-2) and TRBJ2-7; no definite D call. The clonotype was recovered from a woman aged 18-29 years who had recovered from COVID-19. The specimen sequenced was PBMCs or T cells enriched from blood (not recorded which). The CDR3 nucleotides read TGTGCCAGCAGCGGCGGCCCCTACGAGCAGTACTTC. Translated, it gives CASSGGPYEQYF.